Included here is one T cell receptor beta chain sequence, with context. This sample is part of a study of PD-L1 blockade in urothelial cancer. This CDR3 comprises 15 residues. With 0 bases removed from V and 4 bases from J, the gap between germline ends came to 11 bases. Germline V CDR1 and CDR2: SGHDN, FVKESK. Time point meaning: peripheral blood 6 weeks after treatment start. All patients carried locally advanced or metastatic urothelial carcinoma. In each PCR, synthetic TCR analog templates were spiked in. Assay used: immunoSEQ multiplex PCR; TCRdb lists only in-frame clones, some missing. The profile shows about 130,000 clones, roughly 82% of them singletons.

This TCR was recovered from a man between 50 and 59 years old with urothelial cancer. This chain links TRBV14 with TRBJ2-3, with D maybe TRBD2 (6 bases). The sample consisted of PBMCs, taken around atezolizumab (anti-PD-L1) treatment. CDR3 residues: CASSQDMEGSDTQYF. CDR3 bases: TGTGCCAGCAGCCAAGATATGGAGGGCTCAGATACGCAGTATTTT. The variable domain in full, with the rest retrieved from reference TRBV14 and TRBJ2-3, is EAGVTQFPSHSVIEKGQTVTLRCDPISGHDNLYWYRRVMGKEIKFLLHFVKESKQDESGMPNNRFLAERTGGTYSTLKVQPAELEDSGVYFCASSQDMEGSDTQYFGPGTRLTVL.